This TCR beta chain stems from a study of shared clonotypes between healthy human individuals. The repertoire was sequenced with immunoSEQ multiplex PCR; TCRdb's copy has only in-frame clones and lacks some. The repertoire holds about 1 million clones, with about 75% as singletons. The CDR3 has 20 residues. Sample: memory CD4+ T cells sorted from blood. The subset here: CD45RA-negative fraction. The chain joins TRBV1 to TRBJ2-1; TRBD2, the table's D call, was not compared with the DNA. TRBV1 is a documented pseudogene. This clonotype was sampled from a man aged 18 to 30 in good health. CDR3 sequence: CTSSQDPSTSGNRKYNEQFF. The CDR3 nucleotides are TGCACCAGCAGCCAAGATCCTTCGACTAGCGGGAACCGTAAGTACAATGAGCAGTTCTTC.